This TCR beta chain was identified in a study of regulatory T cells in long-lasting Graves disease. The time point is: newly diagnosed GD, antithyroid drugs for less than 3 months. PBMC-derived RNA was used for the TCR library. Graves' disease diagnosis used American Thyroid Association guidelines. CDR3-region Arm-PCR and iRepertoire HTBI primers produced the TCR beta libraries. Each CDR3 protein is one row after TCRdb ran MiXCR on the multiplex PCR reads. Here the sample spans about 620,000 distinct CDR3 sequences, less than 20% being singletons. This clonotype has a count of ten or more. CDR1 LNHNV and CDR2 YYDKDF come from the germline V gene (reference sequence). V dropped 0 bases and J dropped 6 bases, with 11 bases sitting between them. This CDR3 is built from 15 residues. This sample also belongs to another study, concerning T cells in Graves' hyperthyroidism and ophthalmopathy. From that study: Patients were excluded because of uncontrolled infection, other autoimmune disease, pregnancy or lactation. Primed by the HTBI set, a first-round RT-PCR was run on the TCR CDR3. Ophthalmopathy cases were set apart from stable hyperthyroidism by a 13 V-J model.

The rearrangement joins TRBV15 to TRBJ1-4; D is uncertain. The material was peripheral blood mononuclear cells (PBMCs), obtained at new diagnosis, from a patient treated with antithyroid drugs. The sequence derives from a woman in her twenties or thirties with Graves disease. CDR3 DNA sequence: TGTGCCACCAGCAGAGAACCGGGTGGGGATGAAAAACTGTTTTTT. This encodes CATSREPGGDEKLFF.